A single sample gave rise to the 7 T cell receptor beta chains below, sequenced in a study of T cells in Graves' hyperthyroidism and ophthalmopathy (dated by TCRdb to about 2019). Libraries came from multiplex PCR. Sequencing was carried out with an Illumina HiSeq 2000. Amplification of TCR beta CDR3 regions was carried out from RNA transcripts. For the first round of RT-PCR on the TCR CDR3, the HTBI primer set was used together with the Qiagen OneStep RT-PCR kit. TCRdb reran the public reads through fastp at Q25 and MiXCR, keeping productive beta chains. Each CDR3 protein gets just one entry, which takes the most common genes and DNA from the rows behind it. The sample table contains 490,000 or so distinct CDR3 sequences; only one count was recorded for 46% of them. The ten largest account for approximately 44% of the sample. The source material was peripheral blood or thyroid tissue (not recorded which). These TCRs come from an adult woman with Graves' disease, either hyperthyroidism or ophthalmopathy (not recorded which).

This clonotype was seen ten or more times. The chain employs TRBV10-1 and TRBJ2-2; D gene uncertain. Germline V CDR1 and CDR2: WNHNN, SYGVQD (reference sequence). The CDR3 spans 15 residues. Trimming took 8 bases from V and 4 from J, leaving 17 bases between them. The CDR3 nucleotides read TGCGCCAGCTCCGGATCGAGGCTCGGCACCGGGGAGCTGTTTTTT. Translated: CASSGSRLGTGELFF.

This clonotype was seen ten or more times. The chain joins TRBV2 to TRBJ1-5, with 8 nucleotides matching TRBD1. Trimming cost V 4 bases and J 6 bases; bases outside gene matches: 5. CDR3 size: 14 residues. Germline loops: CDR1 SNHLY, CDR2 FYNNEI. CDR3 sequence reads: CASSVQGASQPQHF. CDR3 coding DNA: TGTGCCAGCAGTGTGCAGGGGGCGAGTCAGCCCCAGCATTTT.

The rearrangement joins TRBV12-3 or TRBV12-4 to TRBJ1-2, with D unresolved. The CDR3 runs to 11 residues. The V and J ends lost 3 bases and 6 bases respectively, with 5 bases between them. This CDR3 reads CASSFGNGYTF. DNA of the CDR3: TGTGCCAGCAGTTTTGGGAATGGCTACACCTTC.

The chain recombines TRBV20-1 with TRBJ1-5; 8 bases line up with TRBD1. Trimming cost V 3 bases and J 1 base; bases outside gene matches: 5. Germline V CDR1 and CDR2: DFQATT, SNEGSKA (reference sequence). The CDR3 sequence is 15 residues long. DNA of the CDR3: TGCAGTGCTAGGGACAGGGTACGGAGCAATCAGCCCCAGCATTTT. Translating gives CSARDRVRSNQPQHF.

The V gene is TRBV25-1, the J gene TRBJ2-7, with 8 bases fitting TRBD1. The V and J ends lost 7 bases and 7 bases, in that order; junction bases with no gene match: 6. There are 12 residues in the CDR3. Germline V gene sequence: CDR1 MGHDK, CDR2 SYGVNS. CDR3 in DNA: TGTGCCAGCACCCGGACAGGGAGTGAGCAGTACTTC. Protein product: CASTRTGSEQYF.

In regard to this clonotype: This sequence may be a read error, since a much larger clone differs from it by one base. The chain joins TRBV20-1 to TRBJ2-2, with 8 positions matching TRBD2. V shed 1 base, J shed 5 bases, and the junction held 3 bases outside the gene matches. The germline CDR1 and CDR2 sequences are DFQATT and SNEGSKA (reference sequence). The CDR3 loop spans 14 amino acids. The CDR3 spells CSARAGTRTGELFF. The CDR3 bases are TGCAGTGCTAGAGCCGGGACTAGAACCGGGGAGCTGTTTTTT.

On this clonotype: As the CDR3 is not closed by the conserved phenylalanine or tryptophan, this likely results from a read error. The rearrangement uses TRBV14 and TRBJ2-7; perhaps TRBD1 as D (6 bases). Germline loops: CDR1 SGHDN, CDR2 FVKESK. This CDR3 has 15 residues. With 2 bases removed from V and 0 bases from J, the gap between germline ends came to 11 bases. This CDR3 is CASSQFDRISYEQYL. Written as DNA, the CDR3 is TGTGCCAGCAGCCAATTCGACAGGATCTCCTACGAGCAGTACCTC.